The 11 T cell receptor beta chains below were found in one sample sequenced in a study of blood T cells in healthy people across ages. The use of a sample-barcoded 5' primer and a J-beta primer mix characterized a second PCR of roughly 6 to 12 cycles. TCRdb ran MiXCR on the 5' RACE reads and lists one entry per CDR3 protein. The sample contains 850,000 to 1,000,000 distinct CDR3 sequences, roughly 50% of which appear only once. The sequencing input was blood. The source is a man aged 25 to 40 in good health.

This clonotype was counted ten times or more. CDR3 nucleotides: TGTGCCAGCAGGCCCGTAGCGCACGAGACCCAGTACTTC. Amino acid sequence: CASRPVAHETQYF. V is TRBV12-3 or TRBV12-4 and J is TRBJ2-5; tentatively, D is TRBD2 (5 bases). CDR3 length: 13 amino acids. V was pared by 6 bases and J by 5 bases, with 13 bases between.

This clonotype was seen only a few times. V gene TRBV4-3 combines with J gene TRBJ1-2; 10 nucleotides match TRBD1. V lost 5 bases to trimming and J lost 6 bases; unmatched junction nucleotides: 9. The germline gives CDR1 LGHNA, CDR2 YSLEER. The CDR3 loop spans 15 amino acids. Written as DNA, the CDR3 is TGCGCCAGCAGCTCACCCGGGACAGGGGTAAATGGCTACACCTTC. Translating gives CASSSPGTGVNGYTF.

The rearrangement links TRBV12-5 to TRBJ1-1; 10 bases are a match to TRBD1. V dropped 1 base and J dropped 4; count of bases not matched to a gene: 6. CDR1 and CDR2 from the germline V gene are LGHNT and FRNRAP. This CDR3 is 16 amino acids long. CDR3 in DNA: TGTGCTAGTGGTTTGGGAAGGGACAGGGGCGGCACTGAAGCTTTCTTT. It specifies CASGLGRDRGGTEAFF.

This chain joins TRBV18 and TRBJ1-5; a possible D gene is TRBD1 (6 bases). V was pared by 6 bases and J by 2 bases, with 11 bases between. Germline CDR1 is KGHSH and CDR2 is LQKENI. This CDR3 has 14 residues. CDR3 in amino acids: CASSRDTGNQPQHF. CDR3 in DNA: TGTGCCAGCTCGCGGGACACGGGCAATCAGCCCCAGCATTTT.

This clonotype was seen just once. This chain links TRBV29-1 with TRBJ2-7; 7 bases are a match to TRBD1. TRBJ2-5 matches the DNA end more closely, so the J call is doubtful. The CDR3 has 14 amino acids. CDR1 SQVTM and CDR2 ANQGSEA come from the germline V gene. CDR3 DNA sequence: TGCAGCGTTGAATATTCTGGCAGGGGGGAGACCCAGTACTTC. Its translation: CSVEYSGRGETQYF.

The V and J genes are TRBV15 and TRBJ1-4, with D possibly being TRBD1 (5 bases). This CDR3 has 15 amino acids. Between the trimmed V and J ends, which lost 0 bases and 8 bases, there was a span of 13 bases. Germline V gene data show CDR1 as LNHNV and CDR2 as YYDKDF (reference sequence). The CDR3 DNA reads TGTGCCACCAGCAGAGAATCCAGGGTGTTCGAAAAACTGTTTTTT. It is translated as CATSRESRVFEKLFF.

This chain connects TRBV15 to TRBJ2-3; TRBD1 agrees at 8 bases. The germline V gene has CDR1 LNHNV and CDR2 YYDKDF (reference sequence). CDR3 length equals 18 residues. J was trimmed by 3 bases and V by 0 bases; bases with no gene match: 11. The CDR3, as DNA: TGTGCCACCAGCAGAGATCATATTTCAACAGGGGGGACAGATACGCAGTATTTT. This sequence encodes CATSRDHISTGGTDTQYF.

The gene calls are TRBV28 and TRBJ2-2, with D possibly being TRBD1 (7 bases). V was cut by 3 bases and J by 4 bases, with 12 bases left in between. Germline CDR1 is MDHEN and CDR2 is SYDVKM. The CDR3 is 15 amino acids. This chain's CDR3 is CASSFTGDSTGELFF. The CDR3 DNA reads as TGTGCCAGCAGTTTTACGGGGGACAGCACCGGGGAGCTGTTTTTT.

The chain uses TRBV11-1 and TRBJ2-5, with TRBD2 as a possible D gene (6 bases). Per germline, CDR1 SGHAT and CDR2 FQDESV (reference sequence). Trimming removed 4 bases at V and 5 bases at J, with 14 bases between. The CDR3 is 14 amino acids. CDR3 nucleotides: TGTGCCAGCAGCTCCCACGGGGGTATGGAGACCCAGTACTTC. It translates to CASSSHGGMETQYF.

The chain recombines TRBV10-3 with TRBJ1-1; possibly TRBD1 for D (6 bases). This CDR3 has 12 residues. Germline assignment: CDR1 ENHRY and CDR2 SYGVKD. V dropped 3 bases and J dropped 9 bases, with 11 bases sitting between them. CDR3 protein: CAISETRGKAFF. The DNA of the CDR3 is TGTGCCATCAGTGAAACCAGGGGAAAAGCTTTCTTT.

As concerns this clonotype: Mismatch with germline at one junction end may stem from a read error. The chain uses TRBV6-2 or TRBV6-3 and TRBJ2-7, with D perhaps TRBD1 (6 bases). Germline CDR1 is MNHEY and CDR2 is SVGEGT. This CDR3 is 16 amino acids long. The CDR3 DNA reads TGTACCAGCGTACAGACGGACAGATTCGATTCCTACGAGCAGTACTTC. It encodes CTSVQTDRFDSYEQYF.